The rows below give T cell receptor beta chains drawn from one sample of a study of blood T cell repertoires in COVID-19. Repertoires were generated with immunoSEQ multiplex PCR, while TCRdb's copy carries only in-frame clones and drops some. This sample carries some 65,000 clones, roughly three quarters of them seen once, and the ten largest clones take less than 6%. The sample taken for sequencing was peripheral blood. The receptor source for this set is a woman in her 70s with acute or convalescent COVID-19. Both conserved end residues are part of each CDR3. The D gene is left open where the match is weak. Some rows mark clone size as missing; the rest say once, few, many or name a class of expanded clone.

TRBJ1-3	.	TRBV18	.	CASRAASDTIYF	TGTGCCAGCCGCGCGGCATCAGACACCATATATTTT
TRBJ2-1	.	TRBV7-2	.	CASSLAAGGGPGNEQFF	TGTGCCAGCAGCTTAGCGGCCGGAGGGGGCCCGGGGAATGAGCAGTTCTTC
TRBJ1-2	TRBD1	TRBV25-1	.	CASSVKQGAGGYTF	TGTGCCAGCAGTGTAAAACAGGGGGCGGGAGGCTACACCTTC
TRBJ2-7	TRBD1	TRBV27	.	CASSFKPQGAYEQYF	TGTGCCAGCAGTTTTAAGCCACAGGGGGCCTACGAGCAGTACTTC
TRBJ1-5	TRBD1	TRBV19	once	CASSFRGKGAPFQPQHF	TGTGCCAGTAGTTTCCGTGGAAAGGGGGCCCCTTTTCAGCCCCAGCATTTT
TRBJ2-3	TRBD2	TRBV12-5	once	CASGARRGGTSTDTQYF	TGTGCTAGTGGCGCCCGACGGGGGGGAACTAGCACAGATACGCAGTATTTT
TRBJ1-1	.	TRBV28	few	CASRETRDLSEAFF	TGTGCCAGCAGGGAAACCCGGGACTTATCTGAAGCTTTCTTT
TRBJ1-1	.	TRBV3-1/TRBV3-2	.	CASRDGLDEAFF	TGTGCCAGCAGGGACGGACTAGATGAAGCTTTCTTT
TRBJ2-1	.	TRBV11-2	few	CASSLYTGKGAEQFF	TGTGCCAGCAGCCTGTATACAGGGAAAGGGGCTGAGCAGTTCTTC
TRBJ2-5	.	TRBV5-1	.	CASSLQTNQETQYF	TGCGCCAGCAGCTTGCAGACTAACCAAGAGACCCAGTACTTC
TRBJ2-7	TRBD2	TRBV28	.	CASSTRLAGAPYEQYF	TGTGCCAGCAGTACCAGACTAGCGGGGGCTCCCTACGAGCAGTACTTC
TRBJ2-5	TRBD2	TRBV24-1	.	CATSAPSGGGLETQYF	TGTGCCACCAGTGCGCCTAGCGGGGGGGGGTTGGAGACCCAGTACTTC
TRBJ1-2	TRBD1	TRBV5-4	.	CASSLGQGDYGYTF	TGTGCCAGCAGCTTGGGACAGGGGGACTATGGCTACACCTTC
TRBJ2-5	.	TRBV18	once	CASSPRPEVQQETQYF	TGTGCCAGCTCACCTCGCCCGGAGGTTCAGCAAGAGACCCAGTACTTC
TRBJ2-7	TRBD1	TRBV6-2/TRBV6-3	.	CASSPQGAGAYEQYF	TGTGCCAGCAGCCCACAGGGGGCAGGTGCCTACGAGCAGTACTTC
TRBJ1-1	.	TRBV28	.	CAINPPTARRTEAFF	TGTGCCATCAACCCCCCGACAGCTCGGCGCACTGAAGCTTTCTTT
TRBJ1-1	.	TRBV5-6	few	CASSLARGGRGNTEAFF	TGTGCCAGCAGCTTGGCGCGCGGAGGACGGGGGAACACTGAAGCTTTCTTT
TRBJ1-1	TRBD1	TRBV7-9	.	CASSPDRGRNTEAFF	TGTGCCAGCAGTCCCGACAGGGGGCGGAACACTGAAGCTTTCTTT
TRBJ1-1	.	TRBV10-3	few	CAISESLGEGSTEAFF	TGTGCCATCAGTGAGTCGTTGGGGGAGGGGAGCACTGAAGCTTTCTTT
TRBJ2-1	.	TRBV7-2	once	CASSPRWEYNEQFF	TGTGCCAGCAGTCCGAGATGGGAGTACAATGAGCAGTTCTTC
TRBJ1-4	.	TRBV29-1	few	CSFSGGDEKLFF	TGCAGCTTTTCTGGGGGGGATGAAAAACTGTTTTTT
TRBJ2-5	TRBD2	TRBV5-4	once	CASSLGPGGGPQETQYF	TGTGCCAGCAGCTTAGGTCCCGGGGGGGGACCACAAGAGACCCAGTACTTC
TRBJ2-5	TRBD2	TRBV6-1	.	CASSEGSGVQTQYF	TGTGCCAGCAGTGAAGGCAGCGGGGTTCAGACCCAGTACTTC
TRBJ2-5	TRBD2	TRBV4-1	.	CASSQAPSGGAEETQYF	TGCGCCAGCAGCCAAGCCCCTAGCGGGGGGGCCGAAGAGACCCAGTACTTC
TRBJ2-7	TRBD1	TRBV15	few	CATSIWTGYEQYF	TGTGCCACCAGCATCTGGACAGGCTACGAGCAGTACTTC
TRBJ2-7	.	TRBV7-8	.	CASSRYYEQYF	TGTGCCAGCAGCCGCTACTACGAGCAGTACTTC
TRBJ1-3	TRBD1	TRBV3-1/TRBV3-2	.	CASSQATGGRGNTIYF	TGTGCCAGCAGCCAAGCGACAGGGGGCCGTGGAAACACCATATATTTT
TRBJ2-3	TRBD1	TRBV9	.	CASSWGQTTDTQYF	TGTGCCAGCAGCTGGGGACAGACCACAGATACGCAGTATTTT
TRBJ2-1	TRBD2	TRBV7-9	.	CASSLVLATSGVYEQFF	TGTGCCAGCAGCTTAGTACTCGCGACTAGCGGGGTTTATGAGCAGTTCTTC
TRBJ2-4	.	TRBV5-1	once	CASSLGGGADIQYF	TGCGCCAGCAGCCTCGGTGGGGGGGCTGACATTCAGTACTTC
TRBJ2-5	TRBD2	TRBV9	.	CASSVATSGDQETQYF	TGTGCCAGCAGCGTAGCTACGAGCGGGGACCAAGAGACCCAGTACTTC
TRBJ2-1	.	TRBV11-3	.	CASSLMGGPYNEQFF	TGTGCCAGCAGCTTAATGGGGGGGCCCTACAATGAGCAGTTCTTC
TRBJ2-3	TRBD1	TRBV14	.	CASSHLQTGITDTQYF	TGTGCCAGCAGCCATCTCCAGACAGGGATAACAGATACGCAGTATTTT
TRBJ1-3	TRBD1	TRBV18	.	CASSHPGQPNSGNTIYF	TGTGCCAGCTCACATCCGGGACAGCCAAACTCTGGAAACACCATATATTTT
TRBJ2-5	.	TRBV2	.	CASSEDSGETQYF	TGTGCCAGCAGTGAAGACAGTGGAGAGACCCAGTACTTC
TRBJ2-1	TRBD2	TRBV7-8	.	CASSLARLAANNEQFF	TGTGCCAGCAGCTTAGCACGGCTAGCGGCTAACAATGAGCAGTTCTTC
TRBJ1-2	TRBD1	TRBV7-2	.	CASSVGTGYNYGYTF	TGTGCCAGCAGCGTCGGGACAGGGTATAACTATGGCTACACCTTC
TRBJ2-1	.	TRBV11-3	.	CASSSEMYRVDEQFF	TGTGCCAGCAGCAGTGAGATGTACCGGGTCGATGAGCAGTTCTTC
TRBJ2-1	.	TRBV5-4	.	CASSLSVDEQFF	TGTGCCAGCAGCTTGTCGGTAGATGAGCAGTTCTTC
TRBJ2-5	.	TRBV11-3	.	CASSLQETQYF	TGTGCCAGCAGCCTTCAAGAGACCCAGTACTTC
TRBJ2-3	TRBD2	TRBV6-4	.	CASSDGLAGSTQYF	TGTGCCAGCAGTGACGGGCTAGCGGGGTCTACGCAGTATTTT
TRBJ2-7	TRBD1	TRBV5-5	.	CASSLVTVGQGSYEQYF	TGTGCCAGCAGCTTGGTGACCGTTGGACAGGGTTCCTACGAGCAGTACTTC
TRBJ1-5	.	TRBV7-9	.	CASTSGSNQPQHF	TGTGCCAGCACCTCGGGGAGCAATCAGCCCCAGCATTTT
TRBJ1-1	.	TRBV7-8	.	CASSLTGNTEAFF	TGTGCCAGCAGCTTAACAGGGAACACTGAAGCTTTCTTT
TRBJ1-1	TRBD1	TRBV7-3	.	CASSRDRDTEAFF	TGTGCCAGCAGCCGCGACAGGGACACTGAAGCTTTCTTT
TRBJ1-4	.	TRBV27	.	CASSPQGINEKLFF	TGTGCCAGCAGTCCACAGGGAATAAATGAAAAACTGTTTTTT
TRBJ2-5	.	TRBV20-1	.	CSASAVWLRSGETQYF	TGCAGTGCTAGTGCCGTCTGGCTCCGGTCGGGGGAGACCCAGTACTTC
TRBJ2-7	TRBD1	TRBV4-2	.	CASSLGQGGTYEQYF	TGTGCCAGCAGCCTGGGACAGGGAGGAACCTACGAGCAGTACTTC
TRBJ1-5	.	TRBV28	.	CASSSSGRGMHF	TGTGCCAGCAGTTCGTCGGGGAGGGGAATGCATTTT
TRBJ2-5	TRBD2	TRBV7-2	.	CASSWTSGEPRVATQYF	TGTGCCAGCAGCTGGACTAGCGGGGAACCCCGCGTTGCGACCCAGTACTTC
TRBJ2-3	TRBD1	TRBV5-1	once	CASSEEGTGIRAQYF	TGCGCCAGCAGCGAGGAGGGGACAGGGATTAGGGCGCAGTATTTT
TRBJ1-1	TRBD1	TRBV2	.	CASSREGQGAEAFF	TGTGCCAGCAGTCGAGAGGGGCAGGGGGCTGAAGCTTTCTTT
TRBJ2-7	TRBD2	TRBV6-2/TRBV6-3	.	CASSRGTSGSLHEQYF	TGTGCCAGCAGTAGGGGGACTAGCGGGTCCCTCCACGAGCAGTACTTC
TRBJ1-5	.	TRBV28	once	CASSLSGVGQPQHF	TGTGCCAGCAGTTTGTCAGGGGTCGGTCAGCCCCAGCATTTT
TRBJ1-4	.	TRBV4-2	.	CASSHVLGLREGQKLFF	TGTGCCAGCAGCCATGTACTTGGATTGAGGGAGGGGCAAAAACTGTTTTTT
TRBJ2-7	.	TRBV7-3	.	CASSLTPGLEQYF	TGTGCCAGCAGCTTAACGCCAGGTCTCGAGCAGTACTTC
TRBJ1-2	TRBD1	TRBV6-4	few	CASREHNLNRGTGGYTF	TGTGCCAGCAGGGAACACAACCTCAACAGGGGAACGGGGGGCTACACCTTC
TRBJ1-5	.	TRBV6-6	.	CASSSQDTSDQPQHF	TGTGCCAGCAGTTCCCAGGACACCTCTGATCAGCCCCAGCATTTT
TRBJ2-7	.	TRBV5-1	.	CASSRDGLSSYEQYF	TGCGCCAGCAGCCGGGACGGACTAAGCTCCTACGAGCAGTACTTC